These 17 T cell receptor beta chains were all obtained from the same sample, sequenced in a study of T cells in Graves' hyperthyroidism and ophthalmopathy. RNA transcripts gave rise to amplified TCR beta CDR3 regions. An initial round of RT-PCR targeting the TCR CDR3 relied on the HTBI primer set. Using its own MiXCR run on the multiplex PCR reads, TCRdb lists one record per CDR3 protein. Among hundreds of thousands of distinct CDR3 sequences, 20% were seen once, and the ten largest hold about 34%. The specimen was blood. The source of these receptors is a man in his thirties or forties with Graves' ophthalmopathy.

This clonotype occurred a few times. V gene TRBV5-1 combines with J gene TRBJ2-7, with TRBD2 matching over 7 bases. Germline V CDR1 and CDR2: SGHRS, YFSETQ. V dropped 4 bases and J dropped 0; count of bases not matched to a gene: 7. CDR3 length: 15 amino acids. DNA for the CDR3: TGCGCCAGCAGCCTCGTAGGGGAGGGCTCCTACGAGCAGTACTTC. Translated: CASSLVGEGSYEQYF.

This clonotype was seen a few times. CDR3 bases: TGTGCCAGCAGTCGTCCCCGGACCGGGACTGAAGCTTTCTTT. Residues: CASSRPRTGTEAFF. The J gene is TRBJ1-1, the V gene TRBV28; D gene ambiguous. The CDR3 is 14 residues long. Germline V gives CDR1 MDHEN, CDR2 SYDVKM. V shed 5 bases and J shed 5 bases, with 15 bases lying between them. The full variable domain, its missing parts supplied by reference TRBV28 and TRBJ1-1, is DVKVTQSSRYLVKRTGEKVFLECVQDMDHENMFWYRQDPGLGLRLIYFSYDVKMKEKGDIPEGYSVSREKKERFSLILESASTNQTSMYLCASSRPRTGTEAFFGQGTRLTVV.

This sequence joins TRBV30 and TRBJ2-5; D is undetermined. CDR3 length equals 14 residues. Germline CDR1 GTSNPN, CDR2 SVGIG (reference sequence). V gave up 0 bases and J gave up 2 bases, with 10 bases separating them. The CDR3 region is CAWSVSPVQETQYF. The CDR3 region has the DNA TGTGCCTGGAGTGTATCCCCGGTTCAAGAGACCCAGTACTTC.

This clonotype was observed a handful of times. The CDR3 nucleotides read TGTGCCAGCAGCTTGGGCAGGGAAAGGGACGAGCAGTACTTC. It yields the protein CASSLGRERDEQYF. The chain couples TRBV7-9 to TRBJ2-7; a weak D match, TRBD1 (5 bases). V shed 3 bases and J shed 5 bases, with 14 bases lying between them. The V gene's germline CDR1 is SEHNR and CDR2 FQNEAQ (reference sequence). The CDR3 contains 14 residues.

This clonotype was seen more than once but under ten times. The chain is built from TRBV18 and TRBJ2-1, with D maybe TRBD2 (5 bases). The CDR3 spans 13 residues. Per germline, CDR1 KGHSH and CDR2 LQKENI. V lost 3 bases and J lost 5, with 8 bases in between. CDR3 DNA: TGTGCCAGCTCACCTCTGCGGGACAATGAGCAGTTCTTC. It codes for CASSPLRDNEQFF.

This clonotype came up a few times. This chain links TRBV15 with TRBJ1-1, with D possibly matching TRBD1 (6 bases). Germline V gene sequence: CDR1 LNHNV, CDR2 YYDKDF (reference sequence). Between the trimmed V and J ends, which lost 5 bases and 10 bases, there was a span of 20 bases. This CDR3 is 14 amino acids long. CDR3 protein: CATSLRGAGGRAFF. The CDR3 nucleotides read TGTGCCACCAGCTTGAGGGGGGCCGGGGGGCGAGCTTTCTTT.

The sample holds a few counts of this clonotype. This sequence joins TRBV27 and TRBJ2-5; no clear D gene. V lost 3 bases, J lost 4 bases, and 9 bases lay in between. The germline V gene has CDR1 MNHEY and CDR2 SMNVEV (reference sequence). The CDR3 extends over 13 amino acids. The DNA for the CDR3 is TGTGCCAGCAGTTTTGATTGGGGAGAGACCCAGTACTTC. Protein sequence: CASSFDWGETQYF.

On this clonotype itself: A much larger clone lies one base from this, so it may be a read error. The CDR3 region has the DNA TGCGCCAGCAGCCAATGGGGGGGGACGAACACTGAAACTTTCTTT. This translates into CASSQWGGTNTETFF. V gene TRBV5-1 combines with J gene TRBJ1-1; the D gene is possibly TRBD1 (5 bases). Germline V gives CDR1 SGHRS, CDR2 YFSETQ. CDR3 length equals 15 residues.

Turning to this clonotype: The junction departs from the called germline gene at one end, perhaps through a read error. The chain carries TRBV12-3 or TRBV12-4 and TRBJ2-1; 10 bases match TRBD2. The CDR3 has 14 residues. The CDR3 here is CASSNSGRCNGQFF. CDR3 DNA sequence: TGTGCCAGCAGCAATAGCGGGAGGTGCAATGGGCAGTTCTTC.

This clonotype was seen more than once but under ten times. This chain uses TRBV20-1 with TRBJ2-1; TRBD2 agrees at 10 bases. The trim removed 5 bases at V and 6 bases at J, leaving 4 bases unmatched. CDR1 is DFQATT, CDR2 SNEGSKA, per germline (reference sequence). The CDR3 has 13 amino acids. This chain's CDR3 is CSAGAGGVNEQFF. CDR3 in DNA: TGCAGTGCTGGAGCGGGAGGGGTCAATGAGCAGTTCTTC.

As regards this clonotype: A read error may be the cause here, since a much bigger clone is one base away. This sequence joins TRBV2 and TRBJ2-3; possibly TRBD2 for D (6 bases). CDR3 length: 15 amino acids. Germline loops: CDR1 SNHLY, CDR2 FYNNEI. Here the CDR3 DNA reads TGTACCAGCGCTGAAGGACTATTTAGCACAGATACGCAGTATTTT. As protein: CTSAEGLFSTDTQYF. The full variable domain, rest sourced from reference TRBV2 and TRBJ2-3, is EPEVTQTPSHQVTQMGQEVILRCVPISNHLYFYWYRQILGQKVEFLVSFYNNEISEKSEIFDDQFSVERPDGSNFTLKIRSTKLEDSAMYFCTSAEGLFSTDTQYFGPGTRLTVL.

This chain joins TRBV7-9 and TRBJ2-3, with 7 positions matching TRBD2. CDR3 length: 18 amino acids. The germline gives CDR1 SEHNR, CDR2 FQNEAQ (reference sequence). Trimming cost V 2 bases and J 3 bases; bases outside gene matches: 14. The CDR3 loop is CASSLFARDWRETDTQYF. CDR3 nucleotides: TGTGCCAGCAGCTTATTCGCGAGGGACTGGCGGGAGACAGATACGCAGTATTTT.

V gene TRBV14 combines with J gene TRBJ2-3, with TRBD2 identical over 7 bases. Losses at the gene ends were 4 bases for V and 1 base for J; bases not matched to a gene: 20. The CDR3 loop spans 20 amino acids. Per germline, CDR1 SGHDN and CDR2 FVKESK. CDR3 bases: TGTGCCAGCAGCCCGATACCTCGGACTAGTCTTTACGACGGCACAGATACGCAGTATTTT. Residues: CASSPIPRTSLYDGTDTQYF.

The chain couples TRBV29-1 to TRBJ2-7; 8 bases match TRBD2. CDR1 is SQVTM, CDR2 ANQGSEA, per germline. This CDR3 is 15 amino acids long. Trimming cost V 1 base and J 0 bases; bases outside gene matches: 5. CDR3 coding DNA: TGCAGCGTTGAAGCGGTAGCGGGAACCTCCTACGAGCAGTACTTC. This translates into CSVEAVAGTSYEQYF.

This clonotype occurred a few times. The chain couples TRBV12-3 or TRBV12-4 to TRBJ2-7, with D possibly matching TRBD2 (6 bases). The CDR3 sequence is 14 residues long. V lost 1 base, J lost 8 bases, and 15 bases lay in between. The CDR3 nucleotides are TGTGCCAGCAGTTTAGTGGGAGGTATGAGGAAGCAGTACTTC. Protein sequence: CASSLVGGMRKQYF.

This clonotype was seen more than once but under ten times. The genes are TRBV20-1 and TRBJ1-2; D ambiguous. With 5 bases removed from V and 0 bases from J, the gap between germline ends came to 13 bases. This CDR3 spans 14 amino acids. Germline loops: CDR1 DFQATT, CDR2 SNEGSKA (reference sequence). This CDR3 reads CSAGTAVSNYGYTF. Written as DNA, the CDR3 is TGCAGTGCTGGAACCGCAGTCTCTAACTATGGCTACACCTTC.

Only a few counts were recorded for this clonotype. This CDR3 reads CSAGFATYEQYF. The CDR3 coding sequence is TGCAGTGCCGGATTTGCGACCTACGAGCAGTACTTC. The chain joins TRBV20-1 to TRBJ2-7; D call uncertain. The CDR3 is 12 amino acids. Germline V CDR1 and CDR2: DFQATT, SNEGSKA (reference sequence). V lost 6 bases and J 2 bases, leaving 11 bases between the germline ends.